These 30 T cell receptor beta chains were all obtained from the same sample, sequenced in a study of T-cell memory formation after mild COVID-19. TCRdb fed the 5' RACE reads into MiXCR, producing one record per CDR3 protein. The sample yields about 170,000 distinct CDR3 sequences, over 10% seen once. The sample consisted of PBMCs or a T cell subset sorted from them (not recorded which). The receptors here all came from a man between 18 and 35 years old who had mild COVID-19 (a few samples of this study predate the infection). Cell type and time point are not known.

The chain has TRBV2 and TRBJ1-1; D may be TRBD1 (5 bases). Per germline, CDR1 SNHLY and CDR2 FYNNEI. Trimming took 7 bases from V and 2 from J, leaving 14 bases between them. This CDR3 region has 14 residues. The CDR3 loop is CASKPSQGNTEAFF. Written as DNA, the CDR3 is TGTGCCAGCAAACCAAGTCAGGGAAACACTGAAGCTTTCTTT.

This clonotype has a handful of counts. The chain joins TRBV6-5 to TRBJ2-3; no clear D. Trimming pared 4 bases from V and 4 bases from J, leaving 12 bases between. The germline gives CDR1 MNHEY, CDR2 SVGAGI. CDR3 length equals 14 residues. This CDR3 is CASSLTNRADTQYF. As DNA, the CDR3 is TGTGCCAGCAGTTTGACAAATAGGGCAGATACGCAGTATTTT.

This clonotype showed up just a few times. V usage is TRBV3-1 and J usage is TRBJ2-5; D is unresolved. Germline values: CDR1 LGHDT, CDR2 YNNKEL (reference sequence). The V gene lost 4 bases and the J gene lost 1 base, with 13 bases spanning the gap. The CDR3 has 15 residues. As DNA, the CDR3 is TGTGCCAGCAGCCTAGCTCAGCTAATCCAAGAGACCCAGTACTTC. It translates to CASSLAQLIQETQYF.

J is TRBJ1-5 and V is TRBV28; TRBD1 matches at 10 bases. The CDR3 consists of 15 residues. The J segment lost 2 bases and the V segment lost 5 bases, leaving 3 bases of the junction unmatched. Per germline, CDR1 MDHEN and CDR2 SYDVKM. CDR3: CASSRDRGGNQPQHF. CDR3 sequence (DNA): TGTGCCAGCAGTCGGGACAGGGGTGGCAATCAGCCCCAGCATTTT.

Many counts were recorded for this clonotype. The V and J genes are TRBV5-6 and TRBJ2-3; the match to TRBD2 covers 8 bases. The CDR3 covers 15 residues. Germline V gene sequence: CDR1 SGHDT, CDR2 YYEEEE. Trimming removed 4 bases from V and 3 bases from J; junction bases left unmatched: 7. CDR3 protein: CASSAGLVGTDTQYF. The CDR3 region has the DNA TGTGCCAGCAGCGCGGGACTAGTGGGGACAGATACGCAGTATTTT.

This clonotype was observed a handful of times. The rearrangement links TRBV4-3 to TRBJ2-5; tentative D call: TRBD1 (6 bases). This CDR3 is 15 amino acids long. V was pared by 0 bases and J by 6 bases, with 14 bases between. CDR1 LGHNA and CDR2 YSLEER come from the germline V gene. CDR3 nucleotide sequence: TGCGCCAGCAGCCAAGATCTTGGCAGGGGACAGACCCAGTACTTC. It translates to CASSQDLGRGQTQYF.

This sequence joins TRBV7-8 and TRBJ2-7, with 10 bases matching TRBD1. The CDR3 runs 17 residues. The germline CDR1 and CDR2 sequences are SGHVS and FQNEAQ. Unmatched junction bases numbered 15, after V lost 4 bases and J lost 6 bases. For the CDR3, the DNA is TGTGCCAGCAGCTCTTACGGGGGGACAGGGGTCAAGGGCGAGCAGTACTTC. Amino acids: CASSSYGGTGVKGEQYF.

V usage is TRBV12-3 or TRBV12-4 and J usage is TRBJ1-1; 9 nucleotides match TRBD1. The V gene end was trimmed by 6 bases and the J gene end by 5 bases; junction bases not matched to a gene: 10. The CDR3 length is 15 residues. The DNA for the CDR3 is TGTGCCAGCAGCCGGACAGGGGAAGTTAGGACTGAAGCTTTCTTT. This encodes CASSRTGEVRTEAFF.

This clonotype was observed at least ten times. This chain uses TRBV4-1 with TRBJ2-7, with a possible D match to TRBD2 (6 bases). The V end lost 4 bases, the J end lost 13 bases, and 17 bases lay between the germline ends. CDR3 length equals 12 residues. Germline CDR1 is MGHRA and CDR2 is YSYEKL. CDR3 loop: CASSPVGGSIYV. In DNA form, the CDR3 reads TGCGCCAGCAGCCCCGTCGGAGGGTCGATATACGTC.

Only a few counts were recorded for this clonotype. This chain uses TRBV9 with TRBJ2-7; TRBD2 aligns across 8 bases. The germline V gene has CDR1 SGDLS and CDR2 YYNGEE. With 4 bases clipped from V and 2 bases from J, the junction kept 11 bases outside the gene matches. The CDR3 contains 16 residues. The CDR3 bases are TGTGCCAGCAGCCCCCATTTAGCGGGGAACACCTACGAGCAGTACTTC. Amino acids: CASSPHLAGNTYEQYF.

This clonotype was detected only a few times. This chain joins TRBV7-2 and TRBJ1-2, with D unclear. The CDR3 runs to 13 residues. CDR1 and CDR2 (germline): SGHTA, FQGNSA. Deletions cut 1 base from V and 6 bases from J, with 9 bases between. CDR3 sequence reads: CASSLGSLDGYTF. In DNA, the CDR3 is TGTGCCAGCAGCTTAGGGAGCCTGGATGGCTACACCTTC.

Only a few counts were recorded for this clonotype. The V call is TRBV7-3, the J call TRBJ1-3, with 7 bases fitting TRBD1. This CDR3 contains 14 residues. Trimming at V came to 5 bases and at J to 1 base, leaving 2 bases not matched to a gene. CDR1 is SGHTA and CDR2 is FQGTGA in the germline V gene. The DNA for the CDR3 is TGTGCCAGCAGCCGGACAGGTTCTGGAAACACCATATATTTT. This sequence encodes CASSRTGSGNTIYF. The full variable domain, its missing parts supplied by reference TRBV7-3 and TRBJ1-3, is GAGVSQTPSNKVTEKGKYVELRCDPISGHTALYWYRQSLGQGPEFLIYFQGTGAADDSGLPNDRFFAVRPEGSVSTLKIQRTERGDSAVYLCASSRTGSGNTIYFGEGSWLTVV.

The chain combines TRBV12-3 or TRBV12-4 with TRBJ1-2, with a possible D match to TRBD1 (5 bases). CDR3 length: 12 residues. The V end was cut by 3 bases, the J end by 10 bases, with 12 bases between. DNA of the CDR3: TGTGCCAGCAGTTTGGGGCCCGAGGCCTACACCTTC. It encodes CASSLGPEAYTF.

The chain combines TRBV11-2 with TRBJ2-1; the D gene is possibly TRBD2 (5 bases). Germline V gene lookup returns CDR1 SGHAT and CDR2 FQNNGV. V was cut by 5 bases and J by 5 bases, with 16 bases left in between. This CDR3 is 15 amino acids long. CDR3 sequence: CASSLDYPGNNEQFF. For the CDR3, the DNA is TGTGCCAGCAGCCTTGACTATCCGGGAAACAATGAGCAGTTCTTC.

The sample holds a few counts of this clonotype. The chain recombines TRBV3-1 with TRBJ2-2; D may match TRBD1 or TRBD2 (6 bases each). V lost 8 bases, J lost 4 bases, and 20 bases lay in between. There are 16 residues in the CDR3. Germline loops: CDR1 LGHDT, CDR2 YNNKEL (reference sequence). The CDR3 protein is CASAQTWGAGTGELFF. CDR3 nucleotides: TGTGCCAGCGCCCAAACTTGGGGGGCCGGCACCGGGGAGCTGTTTTTT.

In this sample, this clonotype turned up many times. This chain joins TRBV6-2 or TRBV6-3 and TRBJ2-7; 7 positions agree with TRBD1. The V gene's germline CDR1 is MNHEY and CDR2 SVGEGT. Unmatched junction bases numbered 6, after V lost 6 bases and J lost 7 bases. The CDR3 extends over 12 amino acids. CDR3 amino acids: CASRRRQGEQYF. The DNA of the CDR3 is TGTGCCAGCAGGAGAAGACAGGGAGAGCAGTACTTC.

This clonotype was counted a few times. The V and J genes are TRBV20-1 and TRBJ2-3; tentatively, D is TRBD1 or TRBD2 (5 bases each). The CDR3 is made up of 13 amino acids. V was cut by 2 bases and J by 0 bases, with 6 bases left in between. CDR1 is DFQATT and CDR2 is SNEGSKA in the germline V gene (reference sequence). DNA for the CDR3: TGCAGTGCTAGATGGGACAGCACAGATACGCAGTATTTT. Translating it yields CSARWDSTDTQYF.

This clonotype was seen repeatedly, ten times or more. The junction does not match germline at one end; this may be a read error. The chain is built from TRBV7-2 and TRBJ2-5; 7 nucleotides agree with TRBD1. Germline V CDR1 and CDR2: SGHTA, FQGNSA. The CDR3 is 14 residues long. This CDR3 reads CASSPRDRQETQYF. DNA of the CDR3: TGCGCCAGCAGCCCTCGGGACAGACAAGAGACCCAGTACTTC. The complete variable domain, with remaining parts taken from reference TRBV7-2 and TRBJ2-5, reads GAGVSQSPSNKVTEKGKDVELRCDPISGHTALYWYRQSLGQGLEFLIYFQGNSAPDKSGLPSDRFSAERTGGSVSTLTIQRTQQEDSAVYLCASSPRDRQETQYFGPGTRLLVL.

The table lists this clonotype with many counts. The chain links TRBV28 to TRBJ2-1; D may match TRBD1 or TRBD2 (5 bases each). Germline V gene lookup returns CDR1 MDHEN and CDR2 SYDVKM. CDR3 length: 12 residues. Trimming shortened V by 10 bases and J by 3 bases, and 10 bases separated the two germline ends. The CDR3, as DNA: TGTGCCACCATGGGGGTCTACAATGAGCAGTTCTTC. It specifies CATMGVYNEQFF. Together with reference TRBV28 and TRBJ2-1, the CDR3 gives the full variable domain: DVKVTQSSRYLVKRTGEKVFLECVQDMDHENMFWYRQDPGLGLRLIYFSYDVKMKEKGDIPEGYSVSREKKERFSLILESASTNQTSMYLCATMGVYNEQFFGPGTRLTVL.

This chain's CDR3 is CASSFVVGFGDTQYF. DNA of the CDR3: TGTGCCAGCAGCTTTGTAGTCGGCTTCGGAGATACGCAGTATTTT. The chain uses TRBV5-6 and TRBJ2-3, with D uncertain. Germline values: CDR1 SGHDT, CDR2 YYEEEE. The germline V and J ends were trimmed by 2 bases and 5 bases, with 15 bases remaining between them. This CDR3 region has 15 residues.

V gene TRBV14 combines with J gene TRBJ1-2; D unclear. The V and J ends lost 0 bases and 1 base respectively, with 12 bases between them. This CDR3 spans 16 amino acids. CDR1 is SGHDN and CDR2 is FVKESK in the germline V gene. In DNA form, the CDR3 reads TGTGCCAGCAGCCAAGATCCGATGGGAGGTAACTATGGCTACACCTTC. Protein sequence: CASSQDPMGGNYGYTF.

The chain combines TRBV7-2 with TRBJ2-2; D uncertain. The CDR3 is made up of 12 amino acids. Trimming removed 0 bases at V and 5 bases at J, with 1 base between. Germline V gene data show CDR1 as SGHTA and CDR2 as FQGNSA. DNA of the CDR3: TGTGCCAGCAGCTTAGCGACCGGGGAGCTGTTTTTT. Amino acid sequence: CASSLATGELFF.

In this sample, this clonotype turned up many times. J is TRBJ2-7 and V is TRBV4-3; no definite D call. The V end lost 1 base, the J end lost 3 bases, and 7 bases lay between the germline ends. Per the germline V gene, CDR1 is LGHNA and CDR2 is YSLEER. The CDR3 extends over 13 amino acids. CDR3 sequence reads: CASSQGSLYEQYF. The DNA of the CDR3 is TGCGCCAGCAGCCAAGGAAGTCTCTACGAGCAGTACTTC.

This clonotype appeared a few times. This chain links TRBV6-2 or TRBV6-3 with TRBJ2-7; D possibly corresponds to TRBD2 (5 bases). CDR1 and CDR2 from the germline V gene are MNHEY and SVGEGT. The V end lost 0 bases, the J end lost 4 bases, and 16 bases lay between the germline ends. The CDR3 covers 16 residues. CDR3 nucleotide sequence: TGTGCCAGCAGTTACTCGCCCCGGGATTACACATACGAGCAGTACTTC. Amino acids: CASSYSPRDYTYEQYF.

This clonotype appeared a few times. The V and J genes are TRBV12-3 or TRBV12-4 and TRBJ1-4; D gene uncertain. The CDR3 is 12 residues long. The V gene lost 3 bases and the J gene lost 8 bases, with 7 bases spanning the gap. The CDR3 coding sequence is TGTGCCAGCAGTTTCCAGCCAGAAAAACTGTTTTTT. It translates to CASSFQPEKLFF.

The chain is built from TRBV7-2 and TRBJ2-7; D is undetermined. The germline V and J ends were trimmed by 1 base and 1 base, with 5 bases remaining between them. CDR3 length: 13 residues. Per the germline V gene, CDR1 is SGHTA and CDR2 is FQGNSA. The CDR3: CASSLGVSYEQYF. The CDR3 nucleotides read TGTGCCAGCAGCTTAGGAGTTTCCTACGAGCAGTACTTC.

The chain couples TRBV5-6 to TRBJ1-5, with a weak D call TRBD1 (5 bases). The V end was cut by 3 bases, the J end by 5 bases, with 12 bases between. Germline-derived CDR1 and CDR2 are SGHDT and YYEEEE. The CDR3 loop spans 14 amino acids. The CDR3 is CASSSAGVYQPQHF. The CDR3 DNA sequence: TGTGCCAGCAGCTCTGCGGGGGTCTATCAGCCCCAGCATTTT. The entire variable domain, with the rest obtained from reference TRBV5-6 and TRBJ1-5, is as follows: DAGVTQSPTHLIKTRGQQVTLRCSPKSGHDTVSWYQQALGQGPQFIFQYYEEEERQRGNFPDRFSGHQFPNYSSELNVNALLLGDSALYLCASSSAGVYQPQHFGDGTRLSIL.

The J gene is TRBJ2-7, the V gene TRBV6-5; D unclear. V dropped 6 bases and J dropped 3 bases, with 6 bases sitting between them. In germline, CDR1 is MNHEY, CDR2 SVGAGI. CDR3 length equals 11 residues. CDR3 loop: CASSTVYEQYF. The CDR3 DNA reads as TGTGCCAGCAGCACCGTCTACGAGCAGTACTTC.

The chain has TRBV11-2 and TRBJ1-5; no clear D gene. Trimming pared 4 bases from V and 7 bases from J, leaving 11 bases between. The CDR3 covers 13 residues. Germline V gene lookup returns CDR1 SGHAT and CDR2 FQNNGV. The CDR3 is CASSSGLGQPQHF. CDR3 in DNA: TGTGCCAGCAGCTCCGGGTTAGGACAGCCCCAGCATTTT.

This clonotype has more than one count but fewer than ten. V gene TRBV5-1 combines with J gene TRBJ2-2, with 8 bases aligning to TRBD2. This CDR3 comprises 15 residues. V lost 3 bases and J lost 6; bases outside the gene matches: 7. Germline-derived CDR1 and CDR2 are SGHRS and YFSETQ. The CDR3 DNA reads TGCGCCAGCAGCTGGGGACTAGAAACCCCCGGGGAGCTGTTTTTT. Protein product: CASSWGLETPGELFF.